Listed below are T cell receptor beta chains from one sample, sequenced in a study of human T cells and chemical hapten exposure. TCRdb reprocessed the RACE reads with MiXCR, giving one entry per CDR3 protein. The data contain under 95,000 distinct CDR3 sequences, roughly 8% of them singletons. The material sequenced was whole blood. The receptor source for this set is a female donor in good health. Some clones in this sample may be carry-over from other donors' samples. Both conserved end residues are part of each CDR3. The D gene is left open where the match is weak. Expanded clones are given a class, and other clones once, few, many or no size at all.

V gene	clone size	D gene	J gene	CDR3 DNA	CDR3 protein
TRBV20-1	NA	TRBD2	TRBJ2-7	TGCAGTGCCCAACAGAGCGGGGCTACCTACGAGCAGTACTTC	CSAQQSGATYEQYF
TRBV12-3/TRBV12-4	NA	TRBD2	TRBJ2-3	TGTGCCAGCAGTCCGGTGACTAGCCTAAGGTTCCGAGATACGCAGTATTTT	CASSPVTSLRFRDTQYF
TRBV24-1	NA	NA	TRBJ2-1	TGTGCCACCGGTGATTTGGGGGGTAATGAGCAGTTCTTC	CATGDLGGNEQFF
TRBV12-3/TRBV12-4	NA	NA	TRBJ2-7	TGTGCCAGCAGCCTCAACTGGGCGCACGAGCAGTACTTC	CASSLNWAHEQYF
TRBV27	NA	NA	TRBJ1-2	TGTGCCAGCAGGCCAAAGTCCCAGGGTACCTATGGCTACACCTTC	CASRPKSQGTYGYTF
TRBV20-1	many	TRBD2	TRBJ2-7	TGCAGTGCTAGAAAGAGCGGGAGGGCCGAGTACGAGCAGTACTTC	CSARKSGRAEYEQYF
TRBV6-2/TRBV6-3	NA	TRBD2	TRBJ2-7	TGTGCCAGCAGCCGTTCAACGGTCCTAGCGGAACCCTACGAGCAGTACTTC	CASSRSTVLAEPYEQYF
TRBV28	many	TRBD1	TRBJ1-2	TGTGCCAGCAGGAACACAGGGGACTATGGCTACACCTTC	CASRNTGDYGYTF
TRBV2	NA	NA	TRBJ2-3	TGTGCCAGCAGTATAGGGGGAGATACGCAGTATTTT	CASSIGGDTQYF
TRBV20-1	many	NA	TRBJ2-7	TGCAGTGCTAGTCGCCCAGGGATCTACGAGCAGTACTTC	CSASRPGIYEQYF